The rows below give T cell receptor beta chains drawn from one sample of a study of T cells in Graves' hyperthyroidism and ophthalmopathy. TCRdb analysed the multiplex PCR reads with MiXCR anew, one entry per CDR3 protein. The table shows hundreds of thousands of distinct CDR3 sequences, with 15% to 19% occurring only once. Specimen: blood. The source of these receptors is a woman under 30 with Graves' hyperthyroidism that later progressed to Graves' ophthalmopathy. Both conserved end residues are part of each CDR3. D genes are given only for firm matches. Only part of the rows carry a size: once, few, many, or a class if the clone is expanded.

cdr3_nt	cdr3_aa	v_call	j_call	clone_size	d_call
TGTGCCAGCAGTTCCCCCCTGACAATACGTTTCCACGAGCAGTACTTC	CASSSPLTIRFHEQYF	TRBV28	TRBJ2-7	many	-
TGTGCCAGCAGGAGACAGGATCCCTACGAGCAGTACTTC	CASRRQDPYEQYF	TRBV5-4	TRBJ2-7	-	-
TGCAGCGTCCGGACTAGCGCCGGGGAGCTGTTTTTT	CSVRTSAGELFF	TRBV29-1	TRBJ2-2	few	TRBD2
TGCAGCGTTGAGGGCAGGGTACCAGATACGCAGTATTTT	CSVEGRVPDTQYF	TRBV29-1	TRBJ2-3	many	-
TGCAGTGGGGACCTACTAGCCAAAAACATTCAGTACTTC	CSGDLLAKNIQYF	TRBV20-1	TRBJ2-4	many	-
TGCGCCAGCAGCCAAGATTCATTTAGGACAGGGGAGCAGTACTTC	CASSQDSFRTGEQYF	TRBV4-1	TRBJ2-7	-	TRBD1
TGCAGCGTTGAACTCACCCCTCGACAGGGGAGAATCAATGAGCAGTTCTTC	CSVELTPRQGRINEQFF	TRBV29-1	TRBJ2-1	many	TRBD1
TGTGCCAGCAGTCTACAGCGAACTAACTATGGCTACACCTTC	CASSLQRTNYGYTF	TRBV6-1	TRBJ1-2	many	-
TGCAGTGCTAGAGGGACCGGGACACCCACCTACGAGCAGTACTTC	CSARGTGTPTYEQYF	TRBV20-1	TRBJ2-7	many	-
TGCAGTGCTAGAGATCGAGGGTTTCAAGAGACCCAGTACTTC	CSARDRGFQETQYF	TRBV20-1	TRBJ2-5	many	-
TGCAGTGCTAGTCTTCAGCGGGGCGGGCAGACCCAGTACTTC	CSASLQRGGQTQYF	TRBV20-1	TRBJ2-5	many	TRBD2
TGTGCCAGCAGTTTCACAGGGGGCAGTTTTTTGTTTGGGGCCAACGTCCTGACTTTC	CASSFTGGSFLFGANVLTF	TRBV6-9	TRBJ2-6	once	TRBD1
TGTGCCAGCAGCCAAGGTGGGAGAGTAGATACGCAGTATTTT	CASSQGGRVDTQYF	TRBV4-2	TRBJ2-3	-	-
TGTGCCAGCAGCCGGGGACCTTTCAACGAAGATGAAAAACTGTTTTTT	CASSRGPFNEDEKLFF	TRBV3-1	TRBJ1-4	-	-
TGTGCCAGCAGCCGGAACAGGGGGCTTGGGACTGAAGCTTTCTTT	CASSRNRGLGTEAFF	TRBV3-1	TRBJ1-1	-	TRBD1
TGTGCCACCAGCAGACGACAGACCTTACAGAAAGATACGCAGTATTTT	CATSRRQTLQKDTQYF	TRBV15	TRBJ2-3	many	-
TGTGCCAGCAGGATAGCGGGAGAGGTCCACGAGCAGTACTTC	CASRIAGEVHEQYF	TRBV28	TRBJ2-7	-	TRBD2
TGTGCCAGCAGTTACGACAGGGAACACGAGCAGTACTTC	CASSYDREHEQYF	TRBV6-2/TRBV6-3	TRBJ2-7	-	TRBD1
TGTGCCAGCAGCCAGAGGACAGGGGAGGGTGAGACCCAGTACTTC	CASSQRTGEGETQYF	TRBV5-6	TRBJ2-5	-	TRBD1
TGTGCCAGCAGCCCGCAGGGTGCGCAGTCAGATACGCAGTATTTT	CASSPQGAQSDTQYF	TRBV5-8	TRBJ2-3	-	-
TGCAGTGCCTACAAACTACAGGGATTTACCTACGAGCAGTACTTC	CSAYKLQGFTYEQYF	TRBV20-1	TRBJ2-7	many	-
TGTGCCAGCAGTAAAGCGGAGAATGAGCAGTTCTTC	CASSKAENEQFF	TRBV12-3/TRBV12-4	TRBJ2-1	few	-
TGTGCCAGCAGTTTAGAGGGACTAGCGTCACAGACCCAGTACTTC	CASSLEGLASQTQYF	TRBV12-3/TRBV12-4	TRBJ2-5	many	TRBD2
TGTGCCAGCACTTCACACATCTCTGGAAACACCATATATTTT	CASTSHISGNTIYF	TRBV12-3/TRBV12-4	TRBJ1-3	many	-
TGTGCCAGCAGCCGCCGCCCCAGGTACGAGCAGTACTTC	CASSRRPRYEQYF	TRBV5-8	TRBJ2-7	few	-
TGTGCCAGCAGTGAACAGGGGGGCACAGATACGCAGTATTTT	CASSEQGGTDTQYF	TRBV6-1	TRBJ2-3	many	TRBD1
TGTGCCAGCAGCTCCGTGACAGGGATCAAAAACATTCAGTACTTC	CASSSVTGIKNIQYF	TRBV7-8	TRBJ2-4	many	TRBD1
TGTGCCAGCAGTGATCTTGGGCAGGGAGATGGCTACACCTTC	CASSDLGQGDGYTF	TRBV25-1	TRBJ1-2	few	-
TGTGCCTGGACGGGGGGGAGGGAGACCCAGTACTTC	CAWTGGRETQYF	TRBV30	TRBJ2-5	many	TRBD2
TGTGCCAGCAGGGACAGCGGGAGAAGGCCGTACGAGCAGTACTTC	CASRDSGRRPYEQYF	TRBV12-3/TRBV12-4	TRBJ2-7	many	TRBD2
TGCGCCAGCAGCCAAGATAGGATCGTTGACTCTGGAAACACCATATATTTT	CASSQDRIVDSGNTIYF	TRBV4-1	TRBJ1-3	few	-
TGTGCCGGCAGTTACCCACAGGACCGGGAGCTGTTTTTT	CAGSYPQDRELFF	TRBV6-5	TRBJ2-2	-	-
TGCAGTGCTAGAGATGCTTTCGACCATACGCAGTATTTT	CSARDAFDHTQYF	TRBV20-1	TRBJ2-3	-	-
TGTGCCAGCAGTACTCCCCTCGGCGAGCAGTACTTC	CASSTPLGEQYF	TRBV27	TRBJ2-7	-	-
TGTGCCACCAGCTATGGACTCGGCGAGCAGTACTTC	CATSYGLGEQYF	TRBV24-1	TRBJ2-7	few	-
TGTGCCAGCAGCGACAGGGCCGGACTAGCGGGAGTCTCGGATACGCAGTATTTT	CASSDRAGLAGVSDTQYF	TRBV2	TRBJ2-3	-	TRBD2
TGTGCCACCCGGACTAGCGGGAGGCCCTACGAGCAGTACTTC	CATRTSGRPYEQYF	TRBV3-1	TRBJ2-7	few	TRBD2
TGCAGTGCTAGAGATCGGGCGGGGCGAACTCCTAGGGGGCAGTTCTTC	CSARDRAGRTPRGQFF	TRBV20-1	TRBJ2-1	many	-
TGTGCCAGCGGGGTCAACCTGAACACCGGGGAGCTGTTTTTT	CASGVNLNTGELFF	TRBV6-1	TRBJ2-2	-	-
TGTGCCAGCATCGGACAAGCCTATGGCTACACCTTC	CASIGQAYGYTF	TRBV6-1	TRBJ1-2	many	-
TGTGCCAGGACGGAGTTGCACACTGAAGCTTTCTTT	CARTELHTEAFF	TRBV28	TRBJ1-1	many	-
TGTGCCAGCAGTTTAGGGCGGACAGGACTACTAGCTGGGTACCCGCAGTATTTT	CASSLGRTGLLAGYPQYF	TRBV28	TRBJ2-3	-	-
TGTGCCAGCAGCTGGTCGGGGGAGCAGTACTTC	CASSWSGEQYF	TRBV7-8	TRBJ2-7	many	-
TGTGCCAGCAATGTGGCTAGCGGGGCGACCGGGGAGCTGTTTTTT	CASNVASGATGELFF	TRBV2	TRBJ2-2	few	TRBD2
TGTGCCAGCAGTACAAAACGGGGTCTGCATGAAAAACTGTTTTTT	CASSTKRGLHEKLFF	TRBV6-1	TRBJ1-4	few	-
TGTGCCAGTACCGAACCAACAGGACTCCGTGGCTACACCTTC	CASTEPTGLRGYTF	TRBV19	TRBJ1-2	few	-
TGTGCCAGCAGCCGTACTACGCCCCGGGACAGGGCTGGAAACACCATATATTTT	CASSRTTPRDRAGNTIYF	TRBV12-3/TRBV12-4	TRBJ1-3	many	TRBD1
TGTGCCAGCAGCTTAGTCCTCGGACAGGGGGCGCGGATCACTGAAGCTTTCTTT	CASSLVLGQGARITEAFF	TRBV11-2	TRBJ1-1	many	TRBD1
TGTGCCAGCAGCGTAGTGGGCAGTTGGAACACTGAAGCTTTCTTT	CASSVVGSWNTEAFF	TRBV9	TRBJ1-1	-	-
TGTGCCAGCAGCCCCCGATTGGCAACTAATGAAAAACTGTTTTTT	CASSPRLATNEKLFF	TRBV9	TRBJ1-4	few	-
TGCGCCAGCAGCTCTTCGGGCCCACCCACCGGGGAGCTGTTTTTT	CASSSSGPPTGELFF	TRBV5-1	TRBJ2-2	few	-
TGCAGCGTTGAATTGGCCAACGGGGAGCTGTTTTTT	CSVELANGELFF	TRBV29-1	TRBJ2-2	few	-
TGTGCCAGCGGCCTCTGGACTAGTAAGACCGGGGAGCTGTTTTTT	CASGLWTSKTGELFF	TRBV7-8	TRBJ2-2	-	TRBD2